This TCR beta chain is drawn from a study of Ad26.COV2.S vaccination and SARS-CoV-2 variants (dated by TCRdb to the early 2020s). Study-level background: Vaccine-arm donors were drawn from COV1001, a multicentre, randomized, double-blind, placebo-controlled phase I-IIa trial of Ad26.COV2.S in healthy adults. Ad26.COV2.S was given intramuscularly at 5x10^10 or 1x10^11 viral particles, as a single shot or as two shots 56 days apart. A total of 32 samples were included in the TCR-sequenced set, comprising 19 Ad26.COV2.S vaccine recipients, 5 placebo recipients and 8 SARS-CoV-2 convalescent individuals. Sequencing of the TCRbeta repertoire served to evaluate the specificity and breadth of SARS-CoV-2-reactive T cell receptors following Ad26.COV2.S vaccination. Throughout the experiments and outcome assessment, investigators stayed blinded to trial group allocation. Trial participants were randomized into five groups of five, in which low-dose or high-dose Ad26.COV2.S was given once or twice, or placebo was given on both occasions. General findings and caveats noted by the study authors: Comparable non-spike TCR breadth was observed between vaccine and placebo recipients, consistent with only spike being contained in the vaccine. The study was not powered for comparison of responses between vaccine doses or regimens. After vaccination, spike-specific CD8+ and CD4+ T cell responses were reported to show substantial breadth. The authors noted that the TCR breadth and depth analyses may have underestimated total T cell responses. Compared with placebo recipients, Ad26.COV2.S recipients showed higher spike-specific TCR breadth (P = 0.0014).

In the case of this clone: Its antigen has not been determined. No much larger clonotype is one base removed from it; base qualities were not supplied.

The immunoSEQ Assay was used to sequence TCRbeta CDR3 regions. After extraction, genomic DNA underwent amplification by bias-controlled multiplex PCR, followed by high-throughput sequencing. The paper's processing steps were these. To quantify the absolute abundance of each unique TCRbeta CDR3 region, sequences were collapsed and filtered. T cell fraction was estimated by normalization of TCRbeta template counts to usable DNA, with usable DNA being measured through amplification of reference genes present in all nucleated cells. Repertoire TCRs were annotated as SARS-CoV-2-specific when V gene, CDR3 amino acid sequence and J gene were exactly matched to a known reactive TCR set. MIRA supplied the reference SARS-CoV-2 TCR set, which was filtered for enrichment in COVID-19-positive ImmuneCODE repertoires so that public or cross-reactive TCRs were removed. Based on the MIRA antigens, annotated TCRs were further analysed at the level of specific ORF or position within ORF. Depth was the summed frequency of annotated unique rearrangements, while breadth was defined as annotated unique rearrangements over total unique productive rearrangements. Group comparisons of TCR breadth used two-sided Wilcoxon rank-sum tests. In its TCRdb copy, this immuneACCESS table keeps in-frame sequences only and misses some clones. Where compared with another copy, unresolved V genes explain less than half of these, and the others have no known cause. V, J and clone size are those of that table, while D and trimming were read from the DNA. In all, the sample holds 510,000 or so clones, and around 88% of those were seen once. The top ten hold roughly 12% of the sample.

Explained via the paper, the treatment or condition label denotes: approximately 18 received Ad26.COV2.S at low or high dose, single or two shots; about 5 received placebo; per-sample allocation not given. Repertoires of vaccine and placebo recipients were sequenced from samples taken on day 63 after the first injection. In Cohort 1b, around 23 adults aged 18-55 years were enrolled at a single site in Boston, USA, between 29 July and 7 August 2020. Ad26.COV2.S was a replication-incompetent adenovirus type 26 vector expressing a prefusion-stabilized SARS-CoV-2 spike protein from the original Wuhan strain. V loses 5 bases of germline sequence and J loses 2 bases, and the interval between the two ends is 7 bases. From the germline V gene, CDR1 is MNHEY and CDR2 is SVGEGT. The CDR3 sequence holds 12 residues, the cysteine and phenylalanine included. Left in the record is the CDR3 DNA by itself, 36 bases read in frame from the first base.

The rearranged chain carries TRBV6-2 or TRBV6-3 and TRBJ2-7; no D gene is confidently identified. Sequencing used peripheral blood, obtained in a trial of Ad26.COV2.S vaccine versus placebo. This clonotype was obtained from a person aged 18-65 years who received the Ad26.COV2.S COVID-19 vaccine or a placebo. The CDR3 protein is CASSARTYEQYF. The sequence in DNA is TGTGCCAGCAGTGCGCGAACCTACGAGCAGTACTTC.